Listed here are 9 T cell receptor delta chains from one sample, sequenced in a study of Vδ1+ human thymocytes. Study results and caveats: In the thymus, TRG and TRD repertoires looked highly polyclonal with Gaussian CDR3 lengths.

The antigens for these receptors are not known. Sequences come from RNA converted to cDNA by reverse transcription. CDR3 amplicons came from multiplex PCR with pooled V-gene forward and constant-region reverse primers. TCRdb re-processed the multiplex PCR reads using CATT. Among roughly 56,000 delta-chain clones listed, roughly 16% were seen once. Material for sequencing was Vdelta1+ gamma-delta thymocytes from the thymus. Regarding subset: FACS-sorted CD3+ TCRalphabeta- TCRVdelta1+ TCRVdelta2- thymocytes. Receptor source: a girl less than two years old who had congenital heart surgery.

Sample share makes this clone medium-sized (0.01 to 0.1%). Within the sample, other DNA sequences also encode this same CDR3. The chain combines TRDV2 with TRDJ1; unclear D gene. The CDR3 runs 17 residues. V was trimmed by 5 bases and J by 0 bases, leaving 21 bases between them. In germline, CDR1 is GEAIGNYY, CDR2 EKD. DNA for the CDR3: TGTGCCTGTGGAGATCCGATCGATTGTAAGTACACCGATAAACTCATCTTT. It encodes CACGDPIDCKYTDKLIF.

This clone has only a few counts. The chain carries TRDV1 and TRDJ1, with 8 bases matching TRDD3. Trimming at V came to 0 bases and at J to 3 bases, leaving 9 bases not matched to a gene. Germline V lookup: CDR1 TSWWSYY, CDR2 QGS. The CDR3 length is 17 residues. CDR3 sequence (DNA): TGTGCTCTTGGGGAACTGCGTGAGCGTGGGGGATCCGATAAACTCATCTTT. This codes for CALGELRERGGSDKLIF.

In this sample, this clone turned up a few times. The chain joins TRDV1 to TRDJ1; 9 positions match TRDD3. V lost 8 bases and J lost 2; bases outside the gene matches: 9. The germline gives CDR1 TSWWSYY, CDR2 QGS. The CDR3 consists of 15 residues. The CDR3 region has the DNA TGTGCTCTTCGTAGTCTGGGGGATTCAACCGATAAACTCATCTTT. It is translated as CALRSLGDSTDKLIF.

This clone was seen a handful of times. The chain carries TRDV1 and TRDJ1, with D maybe TRDD3 (6 bases). In germline, CDR1 is TSWWSYY, CDR2 QGS. The CDR3 is made up of 16 amino acids. V was pared by 4 bases and J by 2 bases, with 17 bases between. The CDR3 protein is CALGGLWGRRTDKLIF. The CDR3 coding sequence is TGTGCTCTTGGGGGGCTCTGGGGCCGACGGACCGATAAACTCATCTTT.

The genes are TRDV1 and TRDJ1, with 11 bases matching TRDD3. V lost 6 bases and J lost 4; bases outside the gene matches: 25. The length of the CDR3 is 21 residues. CDR1 and CDR2 from the germline V gene are TSWWSYY and QGS. The CDR3 sequence: CALGASLPPKTLGDTHDKLIF. DNA for the CDR3: TGTGCTCTTGGTGCCTCCCTTCCCCCCAAGACATTGGGGGATACGCACGATAAACTCATCTTT.

This clone has a handful of counts. The rearrangement joins TRDV1 to TRDJ1; 11 bases fit TRDD3. This CDR3 is 22 amino acids long. Germline V gene data show CDR1 as TSWWSYY and CDR2 as QGS. The junction had 21 bases not matched to a gene; V was cut back by 3 bases and J by 0 bases. The CDR3 coding sequence is TGTGCTCTTGGGGATCCCCCTCCTCCCGAATGGGGGATACGGGGGTACACCGATAAACTCATCTTT. It encodes CALGDPPPPEWGIRGYTDKLIF.

The chain is built from TRDV1 and TRDJ1; 10 bases align to TRDD3. The length of the CDR3 is 20 residues. Per germline, CDR1 TSWWSYY and CDR2 QGS. V lost 9 bases, J lost 0 bases, and 22 bases stayed unmatched. The CDR3 sequence is CALKSPIKLGDRKDTDKLIF. Here the CDR3 DNA reads TGTGCTCTCAAGAGCCCTATTAAACTGGGGGATCGTAAGGACACCGATAAACTCATCTTT.

The chain joins TRDV1 to TRDJ1; 13 bases agree with TRDD3. Germline CDR1 and CDR2: TSWWSYY and QGS. Trimming removed 5 bases from V and 4 bases from J; junction bases left unmatched: 31. The CDR3 is 24 amino acids. CDR3 loop: CALGLLPKACTGGYAYRGNDKLIF. The CDR3 coding sequence is TGTGCTCTTGGGCTCCTTCCTAAGGCGTGTACTGGGGGATACGCGTATCGAGGTAACGATAAACTCATCTTT.

This clone was recorded a few times. V is TRDV1 and J is TRDJ1; 10 bases agree with TRDD3. V gave up 4 bases and J gave up 0 bases; unmatched junction bases: 17. Germline CDR1 is TSWWSYY and CDR2 is QGS. The CDR3 spans 20 residues. The CDR3 here is CALGVTGPTGGFEYTDKLIF. CDR3 sequence (DNA): TGTGCTCTTGGGGTTACGGGGCCGACTGGGGGATTTGAGTACACCGATAAACTCATCTTT.